Listed below are T cell receptor beta chains from one sample, sequenced in a study of blood T cell repertoires in COVID-19. Profiled with immunoSEQ multiplex PCR; TCRdb holds only in-frame clones, not every one. The data hold approximately 16,000 clones, with approximately 88% observed a single time. Sequenced material: peripheral blood. The receptor source for this set is a human donor in a cohort sampled during active COVID-19. Both conserved end residues are part of each CDR3.

v_gene,len,j_gene,CDR3aa
TRBV30,14,TRBJ1-6,CAWSTGGERSPLHF
TRBV5-1,14,TRBJ1-6,CASSAGQRASPLHF
TRBV5-6,13,TRBJ2-5,CASSWGDGKTQYF
TRBV29-1,12,TRBJ2-7,CSVRTGPYEQYF
TRBV2,13,TRBJ2-7,CASSGSSGYEQYF
TRBV5-8,14,TRBJ1-1,CASSPGHRNTEAFF
TRBV15,13,TRBJ1-5,CATSGQGDQPQHF
TRBV20-1,15,TRBJ2-7,CSASTSGGAFREQYF
TRBV27,14,TRBJ1-4,CASSPRAGNEKLFF
TRBV6-5,14,TRBJ1-2,CASMTLQGNHGYTF
TRBV12-3/TRBV12-4,13,TRBJ1-1,CASSSLGNTEAFF
TRBV4-1,17,TRBJ2-5,CASSQAPTAGGQETQYF
TRBV5-6,13,TRBJ1-2,CASSLQGISGYTF
TRBV5-1,14,TRBJ1-2,CASSASGQSYGYTF
TRBV6-6,16,TRBJ2-3,CASSYSGTLPGDTQYF
TRBV7-9,16,TRBJ2-2,CASSTPPTGVAGELFF
TRBV24-1,12,TRBJ1-2,CATSDWQGRYTF
TRBV2,14,TRBJ1-1,CASSEVWRDTEAFF
TRBV19,14,TRBJ1-5,CASSIEAGRQPQHF
TRBV6-5,15,TRBJ1-6,CASRPRDRDNSPLHF
TRBV12-3/TRBV12-4,13,TRBJ1-5,CASSLGPGQPQHF
TRBV11-2,14,TRBJ2-7,CASSLGGNSYEQYF
TRBV5-4,14,TRBJ2-5,CASSSGHLQETQYF
TRBV6-2/TRBV6-3,15,TRBJ2-7,CASSRRTSLSYEQYF
TRBV25-1,15,TRBJ1-6,CASKETGGHNSPLHF
TRBV6-5,14,TRBJ1-1,CASRPTTGRTEAFF
TRBV2,14,TRBJ1-4,CASSEPTGLKKLFF
TRBV5-4,16,TRBJ1-1,CASSLGAGQGPPGAFF
TRBV2,17,TRBJ1-5,CASSERGGPIFNQPQHF
TRBV25-1,13,TRBJ1-1,CASTLDSNTEAFF
TRBV5-4,16,TRBJ2-5,CASSLAAGGPRETQYF
TRBV9,13,TRBJ1-3,CASSPGSGNTIYF
TRBV25-1,14,TRBJ1-2,CASSGSGENYGYTF
TRBV5-4,13,TRBJ2-7,CASSQTGGGEQYF
TRBV27,15,TRBJ2-5,CASSLTSGVQETQYF